This TCR beta chain was obtained from a study of CD8+ T cells in alopecia areata. Study-wide findings and caveats: Scalp lesions, especially in alopecia totalis/universalis, had higher clonality than normal scalp. Sequencing of scalp samples also captures resident alphabeta T cells of normal skin.

Investigators isolated RNA and reverse transcribed it into cDNA to act as the sequencing template. Generated by immunoSEQ multiplex PCR, the TCRdb table keeps only in-frame clones and is missing some. The sample holds 120,000 or so clones, about 50% seen once. The study team obtained lesional scalp punch biopsies and peripheral blood from alopecia areata patients. PBMCs, the starting material, were the source of sorted CD4+ and CD8+ T cells. This clone was seen more than once but under ten times. The antigen is unknown. Within the sample, other DNA sequences also encode this same CDR3. The TCR sequence derives from a human donor with alopecia areata. The sequenced material came from NKG2D-low CD8+ T cells sorted from blood.

CDR3 in amino acids: CSVEGVAGELFF. CDR3 coding DNA: TGCAGCGTTGAGGGGGTAGCCGGGGAGCTGTTTTTT. The rearrangement uses TRBV29-1 and TRBJ2-2; D is perhaps TRBD1 or TRBD2 (5 bases each). Germline V CDR1 and CDR2: SQVTM, ANQGSEA. The CDR3 has 12 amino acids. Trimming left V 3 bases short and J 6 bases short, with 8 bases between.